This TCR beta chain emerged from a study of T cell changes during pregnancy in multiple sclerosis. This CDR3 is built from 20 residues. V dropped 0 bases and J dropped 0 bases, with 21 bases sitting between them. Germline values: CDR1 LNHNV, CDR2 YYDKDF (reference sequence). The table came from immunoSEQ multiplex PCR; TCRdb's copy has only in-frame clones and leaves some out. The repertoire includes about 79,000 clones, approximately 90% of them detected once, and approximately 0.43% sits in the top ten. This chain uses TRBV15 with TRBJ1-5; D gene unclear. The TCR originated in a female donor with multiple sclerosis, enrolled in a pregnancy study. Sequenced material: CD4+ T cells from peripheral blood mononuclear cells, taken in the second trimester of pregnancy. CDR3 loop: CATSRDPSLRTGDSNQPQHF. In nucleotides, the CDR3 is TGTGCCACCAGCAGAGATCCCTCCCTACGGACGGGAGATAGCAATCAGCCCCAGCATTTT.